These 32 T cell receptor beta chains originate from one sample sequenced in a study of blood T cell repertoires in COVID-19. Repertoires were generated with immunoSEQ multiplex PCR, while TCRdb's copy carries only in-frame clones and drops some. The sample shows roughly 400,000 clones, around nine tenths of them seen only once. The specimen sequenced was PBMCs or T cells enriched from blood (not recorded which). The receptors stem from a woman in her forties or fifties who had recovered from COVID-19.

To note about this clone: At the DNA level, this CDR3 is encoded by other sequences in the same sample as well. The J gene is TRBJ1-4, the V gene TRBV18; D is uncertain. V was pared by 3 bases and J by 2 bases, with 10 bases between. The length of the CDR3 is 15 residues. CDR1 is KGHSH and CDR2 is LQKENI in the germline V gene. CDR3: CASSPRRGTNEKLFF. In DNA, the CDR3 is TGTGCCAGCTCACCTCGACGGGGTACTAATGAAAAACTGTTTTTT.

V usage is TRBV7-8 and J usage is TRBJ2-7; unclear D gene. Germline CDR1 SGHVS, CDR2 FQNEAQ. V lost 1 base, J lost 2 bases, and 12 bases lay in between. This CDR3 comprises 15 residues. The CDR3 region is CASSLDYRSTYEQYF. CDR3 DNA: TGTGCCAGCAGCTTAGACTACCGGTCCACCTACGAGCAGTACTTC.

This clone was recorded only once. CDR3 DNA: TGTGCCAGCAGCCCTAAGTCAGGGGATGAGCAGTTCTTC. Its protein is CASSPKSGDEQFF. The gene calls are TRBV7-2 and TRBJ2-1, with a tentative D call TRBD1 (6 bases). CDR3 length: 13 residues. With 5 bases removed from V and 8 bases from J, the gap between germline ends came to 13 bases. The germline CDR1 and CDR2 sequences are SGHTA and FQGNSA.

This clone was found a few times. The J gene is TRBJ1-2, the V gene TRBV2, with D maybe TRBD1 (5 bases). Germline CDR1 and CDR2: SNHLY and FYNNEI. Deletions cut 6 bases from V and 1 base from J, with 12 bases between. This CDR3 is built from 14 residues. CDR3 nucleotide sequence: TGTGCCAGCAGCGCCCTGGGGGGTAACTATGGCTACACCTTC. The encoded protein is CASSALGGNYGYTF.

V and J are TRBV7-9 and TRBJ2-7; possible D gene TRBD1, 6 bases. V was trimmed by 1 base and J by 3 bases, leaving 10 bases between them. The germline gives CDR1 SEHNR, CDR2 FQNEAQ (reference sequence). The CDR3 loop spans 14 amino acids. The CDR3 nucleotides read TGTGCCAGCAGCTTAGTGGTAGGGGGCTACGAGCAGTACTTC. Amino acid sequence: CASSLVVGGYEQYF.

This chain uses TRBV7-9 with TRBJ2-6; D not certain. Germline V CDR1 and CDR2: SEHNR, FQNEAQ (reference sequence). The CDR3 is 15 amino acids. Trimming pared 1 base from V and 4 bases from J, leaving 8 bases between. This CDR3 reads CASSLGAAGANVLTF. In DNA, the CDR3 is TGTGCCAGCAGCTTAGGTGCGGCCGGGGCCAACGTCCTGACTTTC. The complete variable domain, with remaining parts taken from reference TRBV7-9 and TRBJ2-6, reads DTGVSQNPRHKITKRGQNVTFRCDPISEHNRLYWYRQTLGQGPEFLTYFQNEAQLEKSRLLSDRFSAERPKGSFSTLEIQRTEQGDSAMYLCASSLGAAGANVLTFGAGSRLTVL.

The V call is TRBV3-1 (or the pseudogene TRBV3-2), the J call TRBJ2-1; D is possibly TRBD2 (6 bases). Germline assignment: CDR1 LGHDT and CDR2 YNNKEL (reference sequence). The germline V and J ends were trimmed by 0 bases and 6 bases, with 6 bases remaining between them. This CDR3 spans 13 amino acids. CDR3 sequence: CASSQDGGNEQFF. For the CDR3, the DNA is TGTGCCAGCAGCCAAGACGGGGGCAATGAGCAGTTCTTC.

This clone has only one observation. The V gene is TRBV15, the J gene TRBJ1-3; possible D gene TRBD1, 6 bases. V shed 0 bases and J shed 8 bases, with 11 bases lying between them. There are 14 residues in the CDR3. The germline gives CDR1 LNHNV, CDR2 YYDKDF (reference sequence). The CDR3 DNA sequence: TGTGCCACCAGCAGAGAACAGGGTAGCGACACCATATATTTT. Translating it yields CATSREQGSDTIYF.

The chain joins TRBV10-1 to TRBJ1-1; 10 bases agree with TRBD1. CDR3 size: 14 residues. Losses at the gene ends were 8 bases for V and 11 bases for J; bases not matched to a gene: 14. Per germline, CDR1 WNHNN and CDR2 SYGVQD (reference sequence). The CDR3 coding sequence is TGCGCCAGCCCCGAAGGGGACAGGGGTCCCCGGGCTTTCTTT. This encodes CASPEGDRGPRAFF.

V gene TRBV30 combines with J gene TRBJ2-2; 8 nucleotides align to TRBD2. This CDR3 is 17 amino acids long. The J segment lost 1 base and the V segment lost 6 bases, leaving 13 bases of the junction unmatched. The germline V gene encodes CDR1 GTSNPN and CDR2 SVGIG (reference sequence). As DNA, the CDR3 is TGTGCCTGCCTACCCCTGACGGGGGGGCTGAACACCGGGGAGCTGTTTTTT. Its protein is CACLPLTGGLNTGELFF.

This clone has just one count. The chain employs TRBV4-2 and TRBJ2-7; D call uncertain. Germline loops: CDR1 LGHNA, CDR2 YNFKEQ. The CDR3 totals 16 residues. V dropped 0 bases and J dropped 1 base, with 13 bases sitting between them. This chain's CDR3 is CASSQEGSRLSYEQYF. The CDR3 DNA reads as TGTGCCAGCAGCCAAGAGGGCTCAAGGTTGTCCTACGAGCAGTACTTC.

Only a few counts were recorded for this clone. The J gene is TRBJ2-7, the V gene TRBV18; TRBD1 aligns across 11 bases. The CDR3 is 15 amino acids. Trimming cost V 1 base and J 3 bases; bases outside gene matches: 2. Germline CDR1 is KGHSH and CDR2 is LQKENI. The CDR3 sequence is CASSPRGQGGYEQYF. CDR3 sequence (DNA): TGTGCCAGCTCACCACGGGGACAGGGGGGCTACGAGCAGTACTTC.

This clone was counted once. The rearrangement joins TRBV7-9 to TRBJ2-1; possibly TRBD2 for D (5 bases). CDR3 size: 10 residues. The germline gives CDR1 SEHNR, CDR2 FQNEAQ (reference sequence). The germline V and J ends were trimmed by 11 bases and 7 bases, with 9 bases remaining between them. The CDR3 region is CAWRRNEQFF. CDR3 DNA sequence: TGTGCCTGGAGGAGAAATGAGCAGTTCTTC.

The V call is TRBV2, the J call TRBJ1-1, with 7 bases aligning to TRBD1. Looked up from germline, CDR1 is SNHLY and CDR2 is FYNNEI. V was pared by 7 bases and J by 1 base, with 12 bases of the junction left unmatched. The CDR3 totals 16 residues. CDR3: CASKQNPGQQNTEAFF. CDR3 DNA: TGTGCCAGCAAACAAAACCCGGGACAGCAGAACACTGAAGCTTTCTTT. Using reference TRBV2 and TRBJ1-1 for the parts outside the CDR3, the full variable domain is EPEVTQTPSHQVTQMGQEVILRCVPISNHLYFYWYRQILGQKVEFLVSFYNNEISEKSEIFDDQFSVERPDGSNFTLKIRSTKLEDSAMYFCASKQNPGQQNTEAFFGQGTRLTVV.

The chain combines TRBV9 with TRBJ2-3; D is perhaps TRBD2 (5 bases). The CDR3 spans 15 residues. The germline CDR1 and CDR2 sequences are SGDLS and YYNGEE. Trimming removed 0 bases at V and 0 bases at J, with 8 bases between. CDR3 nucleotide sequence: TGTGCCAGCAGCGTAGACGGGAAAAGCACAGATACGCAGTATTTT. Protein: CASSVDGKSTDTQYF.

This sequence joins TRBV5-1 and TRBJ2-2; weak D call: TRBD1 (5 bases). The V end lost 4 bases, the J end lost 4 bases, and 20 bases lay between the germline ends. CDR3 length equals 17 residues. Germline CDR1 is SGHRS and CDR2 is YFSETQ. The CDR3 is CASSLTPIDSTTGELFF. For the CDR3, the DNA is TGCGCCAGCAGCCTCACCCCCATAGACAGTACCACCGGGGAGCTGTTTTTT.

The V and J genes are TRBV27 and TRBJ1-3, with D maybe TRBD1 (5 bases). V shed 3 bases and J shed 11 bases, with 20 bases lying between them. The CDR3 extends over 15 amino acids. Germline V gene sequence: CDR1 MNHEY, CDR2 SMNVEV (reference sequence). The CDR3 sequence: CASSFKHRIGTAIYF. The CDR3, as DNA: TGTGCCAGCAGTTTCAAGCACAGGATAGGCACTGCCATATATTTT.

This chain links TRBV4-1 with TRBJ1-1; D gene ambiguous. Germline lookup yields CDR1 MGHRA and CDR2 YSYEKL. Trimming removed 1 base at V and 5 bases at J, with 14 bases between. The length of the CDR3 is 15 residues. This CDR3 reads CASSQVAQSETEAFF. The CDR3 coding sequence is TGCGCCAGCAGCCAAGTGGCCCAATCGGAGACTGAAGCTTTCTTT.

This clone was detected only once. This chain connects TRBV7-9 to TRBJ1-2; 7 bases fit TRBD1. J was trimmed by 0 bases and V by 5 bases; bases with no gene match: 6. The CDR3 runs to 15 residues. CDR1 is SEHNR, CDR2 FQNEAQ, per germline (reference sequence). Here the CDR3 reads CASSPRQGANYGYTF. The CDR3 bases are TGTGCCAGCAGCCCGCGACAGGGAGCTAACTATGGCTACACCTTC.

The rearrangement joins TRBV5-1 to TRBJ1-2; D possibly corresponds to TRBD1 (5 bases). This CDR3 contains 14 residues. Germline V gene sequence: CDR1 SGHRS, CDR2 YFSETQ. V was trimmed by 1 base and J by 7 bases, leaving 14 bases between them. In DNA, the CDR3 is TGCGCCAGCAGCTTGCGTGTGGGGGAGGCTGGCTACACCTTC. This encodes CASSLRVGEAGYTF.

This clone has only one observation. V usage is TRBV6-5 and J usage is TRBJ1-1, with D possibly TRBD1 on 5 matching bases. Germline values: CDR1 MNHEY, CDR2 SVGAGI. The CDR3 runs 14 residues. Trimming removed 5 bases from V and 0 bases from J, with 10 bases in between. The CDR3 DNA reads TGTGCCAGCAGTATGACAGAAATGAACACTGAAGCTTTCTTT. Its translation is CASSMTEMNTEAFF.

The CDR3 protein is CASSQEGQGLYEQYF. The DNA for the CDR3 is TGTGCCAGCAGCCAAGAAGGACAGGGCCTCTACGAGCAGTACTTC. V is TRBV4-2 and J is TRBJ2-7; the match to TRBD1 covers 8 bases. V was pared by 0 bases and J by 3 bases, with 4 bases of the junction left unmatched. This CDR3 comprises 15 residues. Germline values: CDR1 LGHNA, CDR2 YNFKEQ.

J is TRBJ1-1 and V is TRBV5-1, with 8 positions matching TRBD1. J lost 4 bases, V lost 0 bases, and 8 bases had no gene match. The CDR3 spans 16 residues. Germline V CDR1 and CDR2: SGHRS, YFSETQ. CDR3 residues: CASSLGAGGASTEAFF. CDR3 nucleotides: TGCGCCAGCAGCTTGGGGGCAGGGGGCGCCTCCACTGAAGCTTTCTTT.

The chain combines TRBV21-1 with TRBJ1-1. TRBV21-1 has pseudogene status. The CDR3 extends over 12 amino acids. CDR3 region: CASSKSVTEAFF. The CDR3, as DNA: TGTGCCAGCAGCAAATCGGTCACTGAAGCTTTCTTT.

The CDR3 region is CASSETRDRGSYNSPLHF. In DNA, the CDR3 is TGTGCCAGCAGTGAAACTAGGGACAGGGGATCCTATAATTCACCCCTCCACTTT. The genes are TRBV6-1 and TRBJ1-6; the match to TRBD1 covers 10 bases. With 2 bases clipped from V and 1 base from J, the junction kept 5 bases outside the gene matches. The germline CDR1 and CDR2 sequences are MNHNS and SASEGT. The CDR3 totals 18 residues.

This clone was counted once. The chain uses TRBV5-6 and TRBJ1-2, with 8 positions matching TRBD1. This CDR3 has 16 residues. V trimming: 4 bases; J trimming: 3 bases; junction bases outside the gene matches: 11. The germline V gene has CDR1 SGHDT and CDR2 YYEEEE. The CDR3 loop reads CASSTLRQGIYYGYTF. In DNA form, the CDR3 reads TGTGCCAGCAGCACACTTAGACAGGGGATTTACTATGGCTACACCTTC.

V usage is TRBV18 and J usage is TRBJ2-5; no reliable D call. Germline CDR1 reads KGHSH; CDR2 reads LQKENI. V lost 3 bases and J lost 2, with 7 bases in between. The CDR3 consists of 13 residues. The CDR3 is CASSPTVQETQYF. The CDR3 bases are TGTGCCAGCTCACCCACTGTACAAGAGACCCAGTACTTC.

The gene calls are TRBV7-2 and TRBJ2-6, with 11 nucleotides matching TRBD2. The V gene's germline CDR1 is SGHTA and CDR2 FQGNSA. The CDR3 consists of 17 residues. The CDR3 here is CAGSLAGGLSGANVLTF. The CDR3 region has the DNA TGTGCAGGGTCGCTAGCGGGGGGTCTCTCTGGGGCCAACGTCCTGACTTTC.

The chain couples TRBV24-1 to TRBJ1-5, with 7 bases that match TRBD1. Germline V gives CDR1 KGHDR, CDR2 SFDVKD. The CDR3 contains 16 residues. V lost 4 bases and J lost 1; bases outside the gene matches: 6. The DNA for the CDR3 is TGTGCCACCAGTGAGTCGACAGGGTTCAGCAATCAGCCCCAGCATTTT. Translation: CATSESTGFSNQPQHF.

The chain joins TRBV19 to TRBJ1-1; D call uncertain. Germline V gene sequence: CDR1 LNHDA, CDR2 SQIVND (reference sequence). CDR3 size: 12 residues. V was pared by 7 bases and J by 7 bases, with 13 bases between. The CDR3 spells CASIHPPGEAFF. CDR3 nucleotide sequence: TGTGCCAGTATCCACCCGCCCGGTGAAGCTTTCTTT.

CDR3 DNA: TGTGCCAGCAGCTCGACCAGCAGGGGTTACACTGAAGCTTTCTTT. Encoded protein: CASSSTSRGYTEAFF. This chain uses TRBV7-2 with TRBJ1-1, with D perhaps matching TRBD1 (6 bases). Germline CDR1 reads SGHTA; CDR2 reads FQGNSA. Trimming took off 4 bases at V and 3 bases at J, with 15 bases between the two ends. This CDR3 is built from 15 residues.

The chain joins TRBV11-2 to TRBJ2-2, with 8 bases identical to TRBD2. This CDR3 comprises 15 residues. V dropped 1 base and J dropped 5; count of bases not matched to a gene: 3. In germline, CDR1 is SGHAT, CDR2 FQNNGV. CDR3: CASSLAGGPTGELFF. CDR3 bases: TGTGCCAGCAGCTTAGCGGGGGGGCCAACCGGGGAGCTGTTTTTT.